The rows below give T cell receptor beta chains drawn from one sample of a study of shared clonotypes between healthy human individuals. Only in-frame clones appear in the TCRdb table, and some are missing; sequencing was by immunoSEQ multiplex PCR. Among hundreds of thousands of clones listed, around 75% were seen once. Sequenced input: PBMCs. These receptors were collected from a woman between 40 and 55 years old in good health. Some clones in this sample may be carry-over from other donors' samples. Each CDR3 is given with its conserved first and last residue. Fields, in order: V gene, D gene, J gene, clone size, CDR3 DNA, CDR3 protein. D genes are given only for firm matches. Clone size appears in some rows only: once, few, many, or a class for an expanded clone.

TRBV6-5	-	TRBJ1-1	-	TGTGCCAGCCTGGACAGTCTGAACACTGAAGCTTTCTTT	CASLDSLNTEAFF
TRBV5-4	TRBD2	TRBJ2-2	-	TGTGCCAGCAGTTCGGGACTAGCGGGGACCGGGGAGCTGTTTTTT	CASSSGLAGTGELFF
TRBV19	-	TRBJ1-2	-	TGTGCCAGTAGTTCGACAGGAGCTAACTATGGCTACACCTTC	CASSSTGANYGYTF
TRBV6-6	-	TRBJ2-7	-	TGTGCCAGCAGTTACTCGAAAGTGGACAGTAACTACGAGCAGTACTTC	CASSYSKVDSNYEQYF
TRBV27	TRBD1	TRBJ1-5	-	TGTGCCAGCAGTTCCGGGACAGGATACTATAGCAATCAGCCCCAGCATTTT	CASSSGTGYYSNQPQHF
TRBV19	-	TRBJ2-7	-	TGTGCCAGTAGTACCTCGATACAGGGACCGGCCAGCGCCTACGAGCAGTACTTC	CASSTSIQGPASAYEQYF
TRBV5-1	-	TRBJ2-7	-	TGCGCCAGCAGTTGGTGGGACCGCCGAAACGAGCAGTACTTC	CASSWWDRRNEQYF
TRBV5-1	TRBD2	TRBJ2-5	-	TGCGCCAGCAGCTTCAGCGGGAGTCAAGAGACCCAGTACTTC	CASSFSGSQETQYF
TRBV10-3	-	TRBJ2-3	-	TGTGCCATCAGTGAGGTCTGGGGAGGAGGCACAGATACGCAGTATTTT	CAISEVWGGGTDTQYF
TRBV4-1	-	TRBJ2-5	-	TGCGCCAGCAGCCAAGAAGGCAGTGGTGGGACCCAGTACTTC	CASSQEGSGGTQYF
TRBV30	-	TRBJ1-2	-	TGTGCCTGGAGTGTAGGACAGTGGGAGGGCTACACCTTC	CAWSVGQWEGYTF
TRBV18	-	TRBJ1-2	-	TGTGCCAGCTCCCCGGGAGCAGGCTCTAAGGGCTACACCTTC	CASSPGAGSKGYTF
TRBV30	-	TRBJ2-2	-	TGTGCCTGGAGTGTACCCATATCGGGAGTGGCCGGGGAGCTGTTTTTT	CAWSVPISGVAGELFF
TRBV2	-	TRBJ2-7	-	TGTGCCAGCCTCCGGGACGGGGACTACGAGCAGTACTTC	CASLRDGDYEQYF
TRBV2	-	TRBJ2-3	-	TGTGCCAGCAGTGAGGGCAGCGGTACAGATACGCAGTATTTT	CASSEGSGTDTQYF
TRBV19	-	TRBJ2-7	-	TGTGTCAGTAGTTGGGACCACACTTCCTACGGGCAGTACTTC	CVSSWDHTSYGQYF
TRBV5-4	-	TRBJ2-5	few	TGTGCCAGCAGCTTCCAAGACCGGGGAGGAGAGACCCAGTACTTC	CASSFQDRGGETQYF
TRBV7-8	-	TRBJ1-5	-	TGTGCCAGCAGCCCGCTGGGGGCTTGGCAGCCCCAGCATTTT	CASSPLGAWQPQHF
TRBV14	-	TRBJ1-1	-	TGTGCCAGCAGCCACGCATCTGGAGCTTTCTTT	CASSHASGAFF
TRBV7-9	-	TRBJ2-2	-	TGTGCCAGCAGCTTAGCTATCAGGGCCGGGGAGCTGTTTTTT	CASSLAIRAGELFF
TRBV7-9	-	TRBJ2-1	-	TGTGCCAGCAGCCCCGAGAAGGGGTGGGGGTTCTACAATGAGCAGTTCTTC	CASSPEKGWGFYNEQFF
TRBV25-1	-	TRBJ2-7	-	TGTGCCAGCAGTGAATTGGGGGAGAAGCAGTACTTC	CASSELGEKQYF
TRBV10-1	TRBD2	TRBJ2-7	-	TGCGCCCCGCAGCGCCTAGCGGTTCCTTTCTCCTACGAGCAGTACTTC	CAPQRLAVPFSYEQYF
TRBV7-2	-	TRBJ2-3	-	TGTGCCAGCAGCTCCGCGTCGGATACGCAGTATTTT	CASSSASDTQYF
TRBV6-4	-	TRBJ2-7	-	TGTGCCAGCAGAGAGCAAAGACGGGCCAAACGGGCTCGGCAGTACTTC	CASREQRRAKRARQYF
TRBV28	-	TRBJ1-6	-	TGTGCCAGCAGGCCACAGGGTTTTAATTCACCCCTCCACTTT	CASRPQGFNSPLHF
TRBV19	TRBD1	TRBJ2-7	few	TGTGCCAGTAGCTACGGGACAGGGGGCGAGCAGTACTTC	CASSYGTGGEQYF
TRBV7-9	TRBD1	TRBJ1-1	-	TGTGCCAGCAGCCTGGGCCCGGCAGGGGGCAACACTGAAGCTTTCTTT	CASSLGPAGGNTEAFF
TRBV15	TRBD1	TRBJ1-2	-	TGTGCCACCAGCAGAGGCCAGGGGGACGGCTACACCTTC	CATSRGQGDGYTF